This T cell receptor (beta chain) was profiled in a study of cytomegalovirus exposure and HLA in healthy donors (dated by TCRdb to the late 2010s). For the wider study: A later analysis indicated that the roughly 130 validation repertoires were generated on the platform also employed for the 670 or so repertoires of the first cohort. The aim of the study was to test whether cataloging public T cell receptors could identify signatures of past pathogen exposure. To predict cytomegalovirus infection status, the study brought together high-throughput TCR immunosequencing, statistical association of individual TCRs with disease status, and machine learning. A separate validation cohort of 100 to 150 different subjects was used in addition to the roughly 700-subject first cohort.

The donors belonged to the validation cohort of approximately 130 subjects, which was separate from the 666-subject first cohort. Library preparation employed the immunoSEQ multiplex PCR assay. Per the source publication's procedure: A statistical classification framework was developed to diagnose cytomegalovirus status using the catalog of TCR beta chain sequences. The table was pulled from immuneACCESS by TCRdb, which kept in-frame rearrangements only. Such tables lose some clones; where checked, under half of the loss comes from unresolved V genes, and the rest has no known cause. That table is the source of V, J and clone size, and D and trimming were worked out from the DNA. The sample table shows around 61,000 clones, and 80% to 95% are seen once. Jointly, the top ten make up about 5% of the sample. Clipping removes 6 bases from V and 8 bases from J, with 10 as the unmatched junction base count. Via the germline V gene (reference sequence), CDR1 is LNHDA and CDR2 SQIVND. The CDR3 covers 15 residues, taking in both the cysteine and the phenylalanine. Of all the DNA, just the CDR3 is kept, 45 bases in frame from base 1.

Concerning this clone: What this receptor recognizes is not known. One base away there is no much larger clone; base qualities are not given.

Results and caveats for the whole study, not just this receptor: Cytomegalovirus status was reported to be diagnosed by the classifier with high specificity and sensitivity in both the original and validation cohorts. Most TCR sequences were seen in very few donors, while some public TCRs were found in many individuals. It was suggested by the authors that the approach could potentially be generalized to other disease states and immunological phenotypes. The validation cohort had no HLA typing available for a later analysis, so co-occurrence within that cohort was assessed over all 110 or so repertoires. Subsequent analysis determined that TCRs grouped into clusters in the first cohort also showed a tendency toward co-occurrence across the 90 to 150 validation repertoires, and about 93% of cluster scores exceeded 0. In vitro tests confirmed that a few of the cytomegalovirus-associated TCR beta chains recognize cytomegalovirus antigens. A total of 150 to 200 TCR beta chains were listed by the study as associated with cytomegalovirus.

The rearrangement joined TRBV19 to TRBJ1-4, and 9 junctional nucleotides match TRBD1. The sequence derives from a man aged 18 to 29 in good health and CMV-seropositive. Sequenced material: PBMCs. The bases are TGTGCCAGTAGGGGACACAGGGGGCCAGAGGAAAAACTGTTTTTT. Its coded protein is CASRGHRGPEEKLFF.